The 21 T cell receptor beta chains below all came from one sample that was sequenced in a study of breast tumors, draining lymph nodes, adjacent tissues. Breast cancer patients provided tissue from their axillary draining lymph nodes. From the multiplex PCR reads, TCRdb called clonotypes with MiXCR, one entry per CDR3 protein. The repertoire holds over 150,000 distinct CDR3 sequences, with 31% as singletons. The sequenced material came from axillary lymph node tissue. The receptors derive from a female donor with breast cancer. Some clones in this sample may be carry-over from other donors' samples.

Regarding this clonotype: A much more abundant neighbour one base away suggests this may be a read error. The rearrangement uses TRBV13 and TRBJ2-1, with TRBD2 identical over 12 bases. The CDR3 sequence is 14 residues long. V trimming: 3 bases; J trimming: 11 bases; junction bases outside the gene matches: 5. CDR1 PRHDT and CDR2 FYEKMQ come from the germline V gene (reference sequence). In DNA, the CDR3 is TGTGCCAGCAGCTTCCGACTAGCGGGGGCCAAGCAGTTCTTC. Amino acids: CASSFRLAGAKQFF.

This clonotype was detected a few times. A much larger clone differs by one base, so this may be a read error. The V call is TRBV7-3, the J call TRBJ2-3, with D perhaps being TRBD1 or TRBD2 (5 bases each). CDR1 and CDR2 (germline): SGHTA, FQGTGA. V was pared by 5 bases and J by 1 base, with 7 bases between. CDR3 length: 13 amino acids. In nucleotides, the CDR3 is TGTGCCAGCAGCCGGGACGGCACAGATACGCAGTATTTT. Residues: CASSRDGTDTQYF. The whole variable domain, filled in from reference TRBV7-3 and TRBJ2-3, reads GAGVSQTPSNKVTEKGKYVELRCDPISGHTALYWYRQSLGQGPEFLIYFQGTGAADDSGLPNDRFFAVRPEGSVSTLKIQRTERGDSAVYLCASSRDGTDTQYFGPGTRLTVL.

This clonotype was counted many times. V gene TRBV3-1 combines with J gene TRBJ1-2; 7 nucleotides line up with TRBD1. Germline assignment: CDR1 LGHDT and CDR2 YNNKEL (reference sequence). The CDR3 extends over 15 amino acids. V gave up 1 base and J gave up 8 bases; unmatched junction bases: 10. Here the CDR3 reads CASSQAVGDRRGYTF. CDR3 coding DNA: TGTGCCAGCAGCCAAGCTGTGGGGGACAGACGAGGCTACACCTTC.

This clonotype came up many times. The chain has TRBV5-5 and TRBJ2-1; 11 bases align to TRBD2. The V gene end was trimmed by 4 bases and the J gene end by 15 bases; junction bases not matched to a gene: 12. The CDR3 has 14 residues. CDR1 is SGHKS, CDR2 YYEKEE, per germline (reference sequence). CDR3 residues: CASSDTGTSGPGFF. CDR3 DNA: TGTGCCAGCAGCGACACCGGGACTAGCGGTCCCGGGTTCTTC.

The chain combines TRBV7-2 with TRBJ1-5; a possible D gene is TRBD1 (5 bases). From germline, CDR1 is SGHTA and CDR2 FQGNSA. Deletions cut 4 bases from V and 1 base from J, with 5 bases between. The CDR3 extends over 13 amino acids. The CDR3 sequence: CASSWDSNQPQHF. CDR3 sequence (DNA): TGTGCCAGCAGCTGGGACAGCAATCAGCCCCAGCATTTT.

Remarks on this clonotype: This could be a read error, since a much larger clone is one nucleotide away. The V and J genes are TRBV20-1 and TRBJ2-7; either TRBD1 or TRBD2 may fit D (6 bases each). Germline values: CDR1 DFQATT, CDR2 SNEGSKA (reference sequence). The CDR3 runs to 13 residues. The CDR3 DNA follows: TGCAGTGCTAGAAAAGGGGGGCCCTACGCGCAGTACTTC. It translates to CSARKGGPYAQYF.

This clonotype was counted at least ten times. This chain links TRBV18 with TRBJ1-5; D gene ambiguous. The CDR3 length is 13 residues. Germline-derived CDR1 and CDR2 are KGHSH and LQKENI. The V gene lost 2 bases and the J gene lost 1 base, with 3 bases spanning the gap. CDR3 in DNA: TGTGCCAGCTCACCAGCCAGCAATCAGCCCCAGCATTTT. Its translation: CASSPASNQPQHF.

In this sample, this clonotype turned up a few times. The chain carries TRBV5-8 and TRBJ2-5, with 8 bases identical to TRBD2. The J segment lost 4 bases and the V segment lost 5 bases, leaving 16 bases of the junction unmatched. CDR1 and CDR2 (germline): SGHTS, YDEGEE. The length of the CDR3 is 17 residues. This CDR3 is CASSFGTTGGAGETQYF. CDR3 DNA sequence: TGTGCCAGCAGTTTCGGGACTACCGGGGGGGCAGGAGAGACCCAGTACTTC.

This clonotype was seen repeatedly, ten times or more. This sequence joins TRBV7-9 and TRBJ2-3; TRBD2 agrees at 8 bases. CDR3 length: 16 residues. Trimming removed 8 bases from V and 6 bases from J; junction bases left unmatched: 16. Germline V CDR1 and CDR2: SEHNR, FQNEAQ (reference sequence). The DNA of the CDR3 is TGTGCCAGCGGTCCTCCTCGGGAGGGGACCCTCGATACGCAGTATTTT. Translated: CASGPPREGTLDTQYF. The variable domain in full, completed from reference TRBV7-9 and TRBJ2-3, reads DTGVSQNPRHKITKRGQNVTFRCDPISEHNRLYWYRQTLGQGPEFLTYFQNEAQLEKSRLLSDRFSAERPKGSFSTLEIQRTEQGDSAMYLCASGPPREGTLDTQYFGPGTRLTVL.

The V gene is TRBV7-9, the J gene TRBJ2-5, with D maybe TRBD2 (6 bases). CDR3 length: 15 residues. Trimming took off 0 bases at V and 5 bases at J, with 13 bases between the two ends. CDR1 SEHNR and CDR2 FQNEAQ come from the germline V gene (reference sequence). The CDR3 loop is CASSLARRAGETQYF. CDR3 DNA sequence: TGTGCCAGCAGCTTAGCGAGGAGGGCCGGGGAGACCCAGTACTTC. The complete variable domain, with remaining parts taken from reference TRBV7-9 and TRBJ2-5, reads DTGVSQNPRHKITKRGQNVTFRCDPISEHNRLYWYRQTLGQGPEFLTYFQNEAQLEKSRLLSDRFSAERPKGSFSTLEIQRTEQGDSAMYLCASSLARRAGETQYFGPGTRLLVL.

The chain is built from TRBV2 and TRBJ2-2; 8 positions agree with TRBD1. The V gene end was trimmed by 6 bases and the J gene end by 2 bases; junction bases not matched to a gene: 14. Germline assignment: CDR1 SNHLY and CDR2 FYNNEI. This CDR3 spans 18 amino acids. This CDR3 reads CASRTRQGTSGNTGELFF. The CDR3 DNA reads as TGTGCCAGCAGGACCCGACAGGGGACCTCTGGAAACACCGGGGAGCTGTTTTTT.

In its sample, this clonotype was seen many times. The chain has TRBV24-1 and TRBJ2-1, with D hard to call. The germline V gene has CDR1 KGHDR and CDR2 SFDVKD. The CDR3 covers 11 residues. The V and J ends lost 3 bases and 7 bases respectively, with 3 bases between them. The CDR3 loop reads CATSDVNEQFF. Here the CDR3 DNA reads TGTGCCACCAGTGATGTGAATGAGCAGTTCTTC.

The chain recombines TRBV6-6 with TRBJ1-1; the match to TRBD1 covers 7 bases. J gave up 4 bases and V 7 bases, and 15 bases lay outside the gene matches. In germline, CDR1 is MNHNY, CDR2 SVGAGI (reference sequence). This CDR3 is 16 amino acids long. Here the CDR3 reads CASNPTQDREGTEAFF. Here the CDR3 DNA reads TGTGCCAGCAATCCCACCCAAGACAGGGAGGGCACTGAAGCTTTCTTT.

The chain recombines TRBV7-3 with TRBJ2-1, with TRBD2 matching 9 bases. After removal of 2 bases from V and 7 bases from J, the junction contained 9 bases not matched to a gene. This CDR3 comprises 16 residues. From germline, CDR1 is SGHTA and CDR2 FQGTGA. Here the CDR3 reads CASSLRGGGATNEQFF. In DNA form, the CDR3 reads TGTGCCAGCAGCTTACGGGGCGGGGGGGCTACGAATGAGCAGTTCTTC.

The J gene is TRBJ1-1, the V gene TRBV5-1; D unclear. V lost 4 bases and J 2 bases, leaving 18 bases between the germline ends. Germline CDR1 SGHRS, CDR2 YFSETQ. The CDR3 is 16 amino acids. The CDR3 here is CASSVRPSTGNTEAFF. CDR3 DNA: TGCGCCAGCAGCGTCCGACCGTCTACGGGTAACACTGAAGCTTTCTTT.

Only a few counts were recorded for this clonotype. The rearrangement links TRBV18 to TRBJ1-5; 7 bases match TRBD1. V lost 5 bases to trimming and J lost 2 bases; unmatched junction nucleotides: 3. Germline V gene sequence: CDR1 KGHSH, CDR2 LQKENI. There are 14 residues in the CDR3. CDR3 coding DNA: TGTGCCAGCTCAGTAACAGGGGGCAATCAGCCCCAGCATTTT. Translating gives CASSVTGGNQPQHF.

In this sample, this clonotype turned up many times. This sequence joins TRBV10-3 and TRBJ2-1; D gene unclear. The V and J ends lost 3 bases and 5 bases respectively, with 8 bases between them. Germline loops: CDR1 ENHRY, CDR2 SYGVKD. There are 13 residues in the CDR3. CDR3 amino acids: CAISEGQHNEQFF. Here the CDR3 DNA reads TGTGCCATCAGTGAAGGGCAGCACAATGAGCAGTTCTTC.

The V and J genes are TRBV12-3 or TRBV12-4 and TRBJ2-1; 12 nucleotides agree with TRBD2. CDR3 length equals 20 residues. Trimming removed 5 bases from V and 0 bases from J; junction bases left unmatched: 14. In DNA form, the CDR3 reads TGTGCCAGCAGTCCACGGGAACTAGCGGGGGGCTCCAGCTCCTACAATGAGCAGTTCTTC. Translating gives CASSPRELAGGSSSYNEQFF.

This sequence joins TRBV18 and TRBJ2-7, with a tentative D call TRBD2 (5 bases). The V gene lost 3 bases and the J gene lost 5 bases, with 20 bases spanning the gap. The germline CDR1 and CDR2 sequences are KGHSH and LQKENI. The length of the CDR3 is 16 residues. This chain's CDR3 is CASSPSGIRPFDEQYF. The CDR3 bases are TGTGCCAGCTCACCGAGCGGAATTAGACCCTTCGACGAGCAGTACTTC.

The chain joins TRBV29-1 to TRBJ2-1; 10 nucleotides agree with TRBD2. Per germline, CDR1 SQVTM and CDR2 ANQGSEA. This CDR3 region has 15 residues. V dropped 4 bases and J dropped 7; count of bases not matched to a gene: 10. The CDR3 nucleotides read TGCAGCGTTGTGGGTCTAGCGGGAGCGGGGAATGAGCAGTTCTTC. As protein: CSVVGLAGAGNEQFF.

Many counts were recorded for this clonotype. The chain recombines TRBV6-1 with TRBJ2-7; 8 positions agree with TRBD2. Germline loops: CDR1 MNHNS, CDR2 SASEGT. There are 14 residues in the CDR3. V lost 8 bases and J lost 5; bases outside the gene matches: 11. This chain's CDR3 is CASRSPGLVHEQYF. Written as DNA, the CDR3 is TGTGCCAGCCGCTCTCCGGGACTAGTTCACGAGCAGTACTTC.